Following are 30 T cell receptor beta chains from one sample sequenced in a study of T cell changes during pregnancy in multiple sclerosis. The method was immunoSEQ multiplex PCR; TCRdb's version includes in-frame clones alone and lacks a portion of them. The repertoire includes 50,000 to 65,000 clones, approximately 94% of them detected once, and 2.5% to 4% sits in the top ten. Material: CD8+ T cells from peripheral blood mononuclear cells, obtained in the second trimester of pregnancy. The receptors stem from a female donor with multiple sclerosis, enrolled in a pregnancy study.

The chain is built from TRBV6-4 and TRBJ2-1; perhaps TRBD2 as D (6 bases). The CDR3 length is 13 residues. Trimming removed 5 bases from V and 5 bases from J, with 10 bases in between. Germline V gene data show CDR1 as MRHNA and CDR2 as SNTAGT. The CDR3 nucleotides are TGTGCCAGCAGTACTAGCTCGAACAATGAGCAGTTCTTC. It translates to CASSTSSNNEQFF.

This sequence joins TRBV27 and TRBJ1-1, with D hard to call. This CDR3 has 12 residues. With 5 bases removed from V and 1 base from J, the gap between germline ends came to 5 bases. From germline, CDR1 is MNHEY and CDR2 SMNVEV (reference sequence). The CDR3 loop reads CASSLRNTEAFF. The CDR3 DNA reads as TGTGCCAGCAGTCTAAGGAACACTGAAGCTTTCTTT.

V is TRBV14 and J is TRBJ1-2; no definite D call. The V gene lost 3 bases and the J gene lost 8 bases, with 13 bases spanning the gap. This CDR3 region has 13 residues. The V gene's germline CDR1 is SGHDN and CDR2 FVKESK. CDR3 in amino acids: CASSHDGDWGYTF. CDR3 nucleotides: TGTGCCAGCAGCCACGACGGTGACTGGGGCTACACCTTC.

This rearrangement joins TRBV19 to TRBJ2-7; 13 positions agree with TRBD2. Trimming took 3 bases from V and 11 from J; bases not matched to a gene: 4. There are 13 residues in the CDR3. Germline lookup yields CDR1 LNHDA and CDR2 SQIVND (reference sequence). The CDR3 sequence: CASSITGLAGEYF. CDR3 bases: TGTGCCAGTAGTATTACCGGACTAGCGGGAGAGTACTTC.

This chain uses TRBV4-2 with TRBJ2-3; D ambiguous. The CDR3 has 14 residues. V gave up 1 base and J gave up 5 bases, with 10 bases separating them. The V gene's germline CDR1 is LGHNA and CDR2 YNFKEQ. The CDR3: CASSQVIAGDTQYF. The DNA for the CDR3 is TGTGCCAGCAGCCAAGTTATAGCCGGAGATACGCAGTATTTT.

There are a few counts of this clone. The rearrangement joins TRBV15 to TRBJ2-1; TRBD2 aligns across 8 bases. The CDR3 totals 15 residues. The germline CDR1 and CDR2 sequences are LNHNV and YYDKDF (reference sequence). V trimming: 0 bases; J trimming: 8 bases; junction bases outside the gene matches: 6. The CDR3 DNA is TGTGCCACCAGCAGAGAGAGGACTAGCTTCGATGAGCAGTTCTTC. Residues: CATSRERTSFDEQFF.

This chain joins TRBV19 and TRBJ1-1; D ambiguous. V lost 7 bases and J 0 bases, leaving 12 bases between the germline ends. CDR3 length equals 14 residues. Germline V gene data show CDR1 as LNHDA and CDR2 as SQIVND (reference sequence). The CDR3 bases are TGTGCCAGTACCGGGAAAGAGGTGAACACTGAAGCTTTCTTT. Its protein product is CASTGKEVNTEAFF.

The chain uses TRBV9 and TRBJ1-2; possibly TRBD1 for D (5 bases). Looked up from germline, CDR1 is SGDLS and CDR2 is YYNGEE. This CDR3 has 16 amino acids. Trimming left V 4 bases short and J 2 bases short, with 18 bases between. The CDR3 loop reads CASSPPREGRNYGYTF. Here the CDR3 DNA reads TGTGCCAGCAGCCCCCCGCGGGAGGGGAGGAACTATGGCTACACCTTC.

The rearrangement links TRBV28 to TRBJ1-5; tentatively, D is TRBD1 (5 bases). The CDR3 is made up of 14 amino acids. The V gene lost 5 bases and the J gene lost 2 bases, with 10 bases spanning the gap. Germline CDR1 MDHEN, CDR2 SYDVKM. The CDR3 nucleotides are TGTGCCAGCAGTAGTCGGGGGGGCAATCAGCCCCAGCATTTT. It codes for CASSSRGGNQPQHF.

The rearrangement uses TRBV28 and TRBJ2-6, with TRBD2 matching 13 bases. With V trimmed by 5 bases and J by 3 bases, 13 bases remained unmatched. Looked up from germline, CDR1 is MDHEN and CDR2 is SYDVKM. The CDR3 runs to 20 residues. CDR3 sequence: CASSTRGLAGAKRGANVLTF. In DNA form, the CDR3 reads TGTGCCAGCAGTACCCGTGGACTAGCGGGAGCAAAACGTGGGGCCAACGTCCTGACTTTC.

This chain connects TRBV6-5 to TRBJ2-2; D is perhaps TRBD1 (6 bases). Trimming stripped 5 bases from V and 2 bases from J, with 12 bases between. This CDR3 region has 15 residues. Germline V lookup: CDR1 MNHEY, CDR2 SVGAGI. In nucleotides, the CDR3 is TGTGCCAGCAGTCCCCGACAGGTCAACACCGGGGAGCTGTTTTTT. Its protein product is CASSPRQVNTGELFF.

The chain employs TRBV6-4 and TRBJ1-4, with D unresolved. V was shortened by 3 bases and J by 0 bases, with 5 bases between the two germline ends. The V gene's germline CDR1 is MRHNA and CDR2 SNTAGT. The CDR3 has 14 residues. The CDR3 sequence is CASSEIATNEKLFF. DNA of the CDR3: TGTGCCAGCAGTGAAATAGCAACTAATGAAAAACTGTTTTTT.

The V and J genes are TRBV28 and TRBJ2-7, with D possibly TRBD1 on 5 matching bases. Germline CDR1 MDHEN, CDR2 SYDVKM. This CDR3 comprises 17 residues. The ends were cut back, 4 bases at V and 3 bases at J, with 22 bases in the middle. CDR3 nucleotide sequence: TGTGCCAGCAGTTCCTTGGGGCGGCCCCCGCAGGGCTACGAGCAGTACTTC. Translated, it gives CASSSLGRPPQGYEQYF.

This chain connects TRBV7-9 to TRBJ1-1; maybe TRBD1 (6 bases). V was trimmed by 1 base and J by 1 base, leaving 13 bases between them. CDR1 SEHNR and CDR2 FQNEAQ come from the germline V gene (reference sequence). CDR3 size: 16 residues. CDR3: CASSLVYRGKNTEAFF. For the CDR3, the DNA is TGTGCCAGCAGCTTAGTCTATAGGGGGAAGAACACTGAAGCTTTCTTT. The variable domain in full, completed from reference TRBV7-9 and TRBJ1-1, reads DTGVSQNPRHKITKRGQNVTFRCDPISEHNRLYWYRQTLGQGPEFLTYFQNEAQLEKSRLLSDRFSAERPKGSFSTLEIQRTEQGDSAMYLCASSLVYRGKNTEAFFGQGTRLTVV.

The V call is TRBV19, the J call TRBJ2-5; 9 bases agree with TRBD2. The ends lost 1 base at V and 0 bases at J; junction bases unmatched: 9. CDR1 LNHDA and CDR2 SQIVND come from the germline V gene (reference sequence). This CDR3 contains 18 residues. CDR3 bases: TGTGCCAGTAGTATAGTCCTAGCGGGGAGCCCGTACCAAGAGACCCAGTACTTC. It translates to CASSIVLAGSPYQETQYF. The full variable domain, with the rest looked up from reference TRBV19 and TRBJ2-5, is DGGITQSPKYLFRKEGQNVTLSCEQNLNHDAMYWYRQDPGQGLRLIYYSQIVNDFQKGDIAEGYSVSREKKESFPLTVTSAQKNPTAFYLCASSIVLAGSPYQETQYFGPGTRLLVL.

The V gene is TRBV28, the J gene TRBJ2-5, with 10 positions matching TRBD1. Germline assignment: CDR1 MDHEN and CDR2 SYDVKM. The ends lost 6 bases at V and 4 bases at J; junction bases unmatched: 5. This CDR3 has 14 residues. The CDR3 DNA sequence: TGTGCCAGCAGACTGACAGGGGGCCGAGAGACCCAGTACTTC. Translating it yields CASRLTGGRETQYF. Looking up the rest from reference TRBV28 and TRBJ2-5 gives the full variable domain: DVKVTQSSRYLVKRTGEKVFLECVQDMDHENMFWYRQDPGLGLRLIYFSYDVKMKEKGDIPEGYSVSREKKERFSLILESASTNQTSMYLCASRLTGGRETQYFGPGTRLLVL.

The chain combines TRBV18 with TRBJ2-7; D not resolved. Trimming removed 2 bases from V and 6 bases from J, with 11 bases in between. The CDR3 covers 13 residues. The germline V gene has CDR1 KGHSH and CDR2 LQKENI. The CDR3 spells CASSPVGSFEQYF. DNA of the CDR3: TGTGCCAGCTCACCAGTCGGGTCATTCGAGCAGTACTTC.

This clone was observed once. The genes are TRBV27 and TRBJ2-5; TRBD2 agrees at 8 bases. The CDR3 consists of 17 residues. Trimming at V came to 5 bases and at J to 5 bases, leaving 16 bases not matched to a gene. In germline, CDR1 is MNHEY, CDR2 SMNVEV (reference sequence). The CDR3 DNA follows: TGTGCCAGCAGTGCACCCCCACTAGCGGAGGGAGGGGAGACCCAGTACTTC. Encoded protein: CASSAPPLAEGGETQYF.

The rearrangement links TRBV4-1 to TRBJ2-7, with 9 bases lining up with TRBD2. Germline V CDR1 and CDR2: MGHRA, YSYEKL. Unmatched junction bases numbered 11, after V lost 6 bases and J lost 5 bases. This CDR3 contains 15 residues. CDR3 in DNA: TGCGCCAGCAGGAAAGTAGCGGGAGAGGGCAACGAGCAGTACTTC. Translation gives CASRKVAGEGNEQYF.

The V gene is TRBV18, the J gene TRBJ1-1, with D unclear. Germline V gives CDR1 KGHSH, CDR2 LQKENI. Between the trimmed V and J ends, which lost 0 bases and 2 bases, there was a span of 7 bases. This CDR3 region has 14 residues. This CDR3 reads CASSPPPGNTEAFF. CDR3 nucleotides: TGTGCCAGCTCACCACCCCCGGGTAACACTGAAGCTTTCTTT.

The chain recombines TRBV2 with TRBJ2-2; maybe TRBD2 (6 bases). The V end lost 2 bases, the J end lost 5 bases, and 9 bases lay between the germline ends. Germline V CDR1 and CDR2: SNHLY, FYNNEI. The CDR3 length is 14 residues. This chain's CDR3 is CASSEPGATGELFF. DNA of the CDR3: TGTGCCAGCAGTGAACCGGGAGCAACCGGGGAGCTGTTTTTT.

This rearrangement joins TRBV6-1 to TRBJ2-2, with D possibly matching TRBD2 (5 bases). V was cut by 7 bases and J by 6 bases, with 15 bases left in between. Germline V gene data show CDR1 as MNHNS and CDR2 as SASEGT. The CDR3 consists of 14 residues. CDR3: CASNEGVASGELFF. CDR3 in DNA: TGTGCCAGCAACGAGGGAGTGGCGTCCGGGGAGCTGTTTTTT.

The chain links TRBV5-5 to TRBJ2-2; tentatively, D is TRBD1 (6 bases). The germline V and J ends were trimmed by 4 bases and 5 bases, with 12 bases remaining between them. Germline CDR1 is SGHKS and CDR2 is YYEKEE (reference sequence). This CDR3 is built from 14 residues. The CDR3 loop reads CASSHGQTTGELFF. The CDR3 nucleotides are TGTGCCAGCAGCCACGGACAGACTACCGGGGAGCTGTTTTTT.

The V gene is TRBV15, the J gene TRBJ2-7; 9 bases fit TRBD1. The V segment lost 6 bases and the J segment 1 base; nucleotides outside the gene matches: 1. Germline-derived CDR1 and CDR2 are LNHNV and YYDKDF (reference sequence). The CDR3 covers 13 residues. DNA for the CDR3: TGTGCCACCAGGGACAGGGGTTCCTACGAGCAGTACTTC. Translating gives CATRDRGSYEQYF.

This clone was detected only once. In DNA, the CDR3 is TGCGCCAGCAGCCAAGAGACGGCAGTGGAGCATGAGCAGTTCTTC. Protein sequence: CASSQETAVEHEQFF. The chain combines TRBV4-3 with TRBJ2-1; no reliable D call. V was cut by 0 bases and J by 8 bases, with 14 bases left in between. This CDR3 is 15 amino acids long. Germline loops: CDR1 LGHNA, CDR2 YSLEER.

This clone has more than one count but fewer than ten. J is TRBJ1-1 and V is TRBV7-9; 7 nucleotides match TRBD1. The V gene's germline CDR1 is SEHNR and CDR2 FQNEAQ (reference sequence). Trimming cost V 1 base and J 7 bases; bases outside gene matches: 0. The CDR3 is made up of 12 amino acids. CDR3 DNA: TGTGCCAGCAGCTTAGACAGGGGTGAAGCTTTCTTT. Amino acid sequence: CASSLDRGEAFF.

The chain links TRBV6-1 to TRBJ2-5; D is unresolved. V was clipped by 4 bases and J by 1 base, with 7 bases between them. The CDR3 is 13 amino acids. Germline CDR1 reads MNHNS; CDR2 reads SASEGT. The CDR3 sequence: CASSGHPQETQYF. The CDR3 nucleotides read TGTGCCAGCAGTGGACACCCCCAAGAGACCCAGTACTTC.

The V and J genes are TRBV6-5 and TRBJ2-5, with TRBD2 as a possible D gene (6 bases). V lost 4 bases and J lost 3, with 12 bases in between. CDR1 is MNHEY and CDR2 is SVGAGI in the germline V gene. The CDR3 is made up of 14 amino acids. CDR3 DNA: TGTGCCAGCAGTTTAACGGGAGAAGAAGAGACCCAGTACTTC. As protein: CASSLTGEEETQYF.

The chain is built from TRBV27 and TRBJ2-7; D call uncertain. In germline, CDR1 is MNHEY, CDR2 SMNVEV (reference sequence). The V gene lost 6 bases and the J gene lost 6 bases, with 9 bases spanning the gap. The CDR3 totals 11 residues. CDR3 loop: CASSRNGEQYF. CDR3 bases: TGTGCCAGCAGCCGTAACGGCGAGCAGTACTTC.

This clone was picked up one time. For the CDR3, the DNA is TGTGCCACCAGCAGCCGGGACTCCTCCTACGAGCAGTACTTC. Translated: CATSSRDSSYEQYF. This chain links TRBV15 with TRBJ2-7; D might be TRBD2 (6 bases). The V gene lost 3 bases and the J gene lost 0 bases, with 9 bases spanning the gap. CDR1 and CDR2 (germline): LNHNV, YYDKDF (reference sequence). The CDR3 has 14 residues.